These T cell receptor beta chains were read from a single sample in a study of T cells in Graves' hyperthyroidism and ophthalmopathy. TCRdb re-analysed the multiplex PCR reads in MiXCR, keeping a single row per CDR3 protein. The sample has 640,000 or so distinct CDR3 sequences; 14% to 15% are singletons. Source material: blood. Receptors originate from a woman between 40 and 55 years old with Graves' ophthalmopathy. Both conserved end residues are part of each CDR3. A D gene is named only where the DNA matches it firmly. Part of the rows lack a size; the others show once, few, many or a class for expanded clones.

>14|TRBV20-1|TRBJ1-1|-|-
TGCAGTGCTAGTGTGGGGCCACCGTCCACTGAAGCTTTCTTT
CSASVGPPSTEAFF
>13|TRBV20-1|TRBJ2-5|many|-
TGCAGTGCTAGTTACGGGGGACAAGAGACCCAGTACTTC
CSASYGGQETQYF
>14|TRBV6-1|TRBJ2-7|many|-
TGTGCCAGCACCAAAGGGGGGGGTGCGAACGAGCAGTACTTC
CASTKGGGANEQYF
>15|TRBV7-2|TRBJ2-7|many|-
TGTGCCAGCAGCTTAGGAGGGGCCCCCTCCTACGAGCAGTACTTC
CASSLGGAPSYEQYF
>14|TRBV12-5|TRBJ2-3|many|-
TGTGCTAGTGGTTTGTATAGTCCCACAGATACGCAGTATTTT
CASGLYSPTDTQYF
>12|TRBV7-2|TRBJ2-2|-|-
TGTGCCGTCAGGTGGAACACCGGGGAGCTGTTTTTT
CAVRWNTGELFF
>15|TRBV3-1|TRBJ2-5|many|TRBD2
TGTGCCAGCAGCCAAGGGACTAGCGGGGGAGAGACCCAGTACTTC
CASSQGTSGGETQYF
>15|TRBV7-9|TRBJ1-2|many|TRBD1
TGTGCCAGCAGCTTAGGACAGGGTGAAAGCTATGGCTACACCTTC
CASSLGQGESYGYTF
>14|TRBV7-2|TRBJ1-1|many|-
TGTGCCAGCAGCTCCCTTATTGGTAACACTGAAGCTTTCTTT
CASSSLIGNTEAFF
>17|TRBV28|TRBJ2-5|-|TRBD1
TGTGCCAGCAGAATTCTCCCGGGACAGGGGGCGCAAGAGACCCAGTACTTC
CASRILPGQGAQETQYF
>13|TRBV19|TRBJ1-6|-|TRBD1
TGTGCCAGTAGCTGGACAGGGGGTTCACCCCTCCACTTT
CASSWTGGSPLHF
>13|TRBV20-1|TRBJ1-2|once|-
TGCAGTGCTGACTCCCGGGGAGCCTATGGCTACACCTTC
CSADSRGAYGYTF
>12|TRBV2|TRBJ1-4|many|TRBD1
TGTGCCAGCAGTGAAACCAGGGACAGGGGGACCTTT
CASSETRDRGTF
>14|TRBV12-3/TRBV12-4|TRBJ2-7|many|-
TGTGCCAGCAGTTCCCCGGTCGAATCCTACGAGCAGTACTTC
CASSSPVESYEQYF
>16|TRBV6-5|TRBJ2-2|many|TRBD1
TGTGCCAGCAGTCGCTTGGGACAGACGAACACCGGGGAGCTGTTTTTT
CASSRLGQTNTGELFF
>17|TRBV18|TRBJ1-1|-|-
TGTGCCAGCTCACCACGAGTTCCCGGGCTACAGAACACTGAAGCTTTCTTT
CASSPRVPGLQNTEAFF
>13|TRBV20-1|TRBJ1-1|many|-
TGCAGTGCTAGACGGGGCATAAACACTGAAGCTTTCTTT
CSARRGINTEAFF
>12|TRBV12-3/TRBV12-4|TRBJ1-1|many|-
TGTGCCAGCAGTTTTGCGGGAGGAAAAACTTTCTTT
CASSFAGGKTFF
>14|TRBV2|TRBJ2-3|few|TRBD2
TGTGCCAGCAACGTGGCGGGAGGCGCAGATACGCAGTATTTT
CASNVAGGADTQYF
>16|TRBV6-4|TRBJ2-3|-|-
TGTGCCAGCAGTGACTCCCGCAGCGGACACACAGATACGCAGTATTTT
CASSDSRSGHTDTQYF
>15|TRBV6-1|TRBJ1-5|many|-
TGTGCCAGCAGTGAAGCAGGGCCGGCCAATCAGCCCCAGCATTTT
CASSEAGPANQPQHF
>13|TRBV12-3/TRBV12-4|TRBJ2-3|-|-
TGTGCCAGCAGTCGCCGTAGCACAGATACGCAGTATTTT
CASSRRSTDTQYF
>15|TRBV6-2/TRBV6-3|TRBJ1-5|-|TRBD1
TGTGCCAGCAGGTCCGGGGGACAGGGTAGTCAGCCCCAGCATTTT
CASRSGGQGSQPQHF
>13|TRBV7-2|TRBJ2-3|many|-
TGTGCCAGCAGCTTAGCCCAGGCAGATACGCAGTATTTT
CASSLAQADTQYF
>15|TRBV6-5|TRBJ1-1|few|-
TGTGCCAGCAGTTACATTGGCAGGAGGAACACTGAAGCTTTCTTT
CASSYIGRRNTEAFF
>15|TRBV4-2|TRBJ2-7|few|TRBD2
TGTGCCAGCAGCCCGGGGGGTGGGTCCTCCTACGAGCAGTACTTC
CASSPGGGSSYEQYF
>15|TRBV19|TRBJ1-1|many|-
TGTGCCAGTAGTATTAGCAGGACGCTGAACACTGAAGCTTTCTTT
CASSISRTLNTEAFF
>18|TRBV3-1|TRBJ2-7|many|-
TGTGCCAGCAGCCATTCGGGGATTGACTCCCTGAGCTCCTACGAGCAGTACTTC
CASSHSGIDSLSSYEQYF